This TCR beta chain comes out of a study of Graves' ophthalmopathy and Graves' hyperthyroidism. Study overall: Hyperthyroidism was classified as stable if no ophthalmopathy occurred within 18 months of follow-up. Overall study results and limits: Blood also held most thyroid clonotypes expanded above 0.001 frequency. For predicting ophthalmopathy progression, the model had approximately 70% sensitivity and under 85% specificity.

About this clonotype: The target antigen is unknown.

As diagnostic evidence, clinical symptoms, serum thyroxine, TRAb, thyroid ultrasound and orbital computed tomography were relied upon. Investigators amplified TCR beta CDR3 regions from RNA transcripts. In the first round, RT-PCR was carried out with HTBI primers, and a multiplex PCR formed the second round. TCRdb redid the calling of the multiplex PCR reads with MiXCR, one entry per CDR3 protein. There are around 1.1 million distinct CDR3 sequences in the sample; roughly two fifths occur only once, and approximately 12% lies in the top ten. The junction had 10 bases not matched to a gene; V was cut back by 5 bases and J by 3 bases. CDR1 is SQVTM, CDR2 ANQGSEA, per germline. This CDR3 is 15 amino acids long.

Sequenced material: peripheral blood or thyroid tissue (not recorded which). This chain joins TRBV29-1 and TRBJ1-2; 9 bases fit TRBD1. The sequence was collected from an adult man with Graves' hyperthyroidism. CDR3 amino acids: CSVKKVRTGDYGYTF. CDR3 nucleotides: TGCAGCGTTAAAAAAGTAAGGACAGGGGACTATGGCTACACCTTC.